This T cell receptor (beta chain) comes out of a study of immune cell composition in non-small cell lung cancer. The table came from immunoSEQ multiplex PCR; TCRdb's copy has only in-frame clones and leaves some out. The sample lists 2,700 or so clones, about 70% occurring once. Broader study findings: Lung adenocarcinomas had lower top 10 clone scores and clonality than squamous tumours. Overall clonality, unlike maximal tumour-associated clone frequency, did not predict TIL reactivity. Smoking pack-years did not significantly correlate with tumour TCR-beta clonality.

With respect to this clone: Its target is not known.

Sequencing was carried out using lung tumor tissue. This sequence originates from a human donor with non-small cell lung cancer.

The CDR3, as DNA: TGTGCCAGCAGTTCAGGCCCGAACACTGAAGCTTTCTTT. Translation: CASSSGPNTEAFF. The rearrangement links TRBV7-9 to TRBJ1-1; D uncertain. Germline V CDR1 and CDR2: SEHNR, FQNEAQ (reference sequence). The CDR3 contains 13 residues. Trimming pared 6 bases from V and 1 base from J, leaving 9 bases between.